These 23 T cell receptor beta chains came from one sample sequenced in a study of T cell responses to AZD1222 COVID-19 vaccine. TCRdb's copy holds only in-frame clones and misses some; the assay was immunoSEQ multiplex PCR. The sample carries 130,000 or so clones, around 94% recorded once. The specimen was peripheral blood, collected on day 0 of AZD1222 vaccination. These receptor sequences come from an adult in good health.

The chain combines TRBV25-1 with TRBJ1-5; TRBD1 is a possible D gene (6 bases). The V gene's germline CDR1 is MGHDK and CDR2 SYGVNS. The CDR3 extends over 14 amino acids. The V end was cut by 3 bases, the J end by 3 bases, with 9 bases between. The CDR3 DNA is TGTGCCAGCAGTGAGGCAGGGGCCAATCAGCCCCAGCATTTT. Its protein product is CASSEAGANQPQHF.

The chain uses TRBV27 and TRBJ2-7, with 10 nucleotides matching TRBD2. V was clipped by 3 bases and J by 1 base; unmatched bases: 3. Germline CDR1 MNHEY, CDR2 SMNVEV (reference sequence). The CDR3 contains 15 residues. The CDR3 region has the DNA TGTGCCAGCAGTTTTCTAGCGGGAGATTCCTACGAGCAGTACTTC. Translated: CASSFLAGDSYEQYF.

The rearrangement joins TRBV24-1 to TRBJ2-1; D unresolved. The CDR3 consists of 15 residues. The V and J ends lost 4 bases and 10 bases respectively, with 19 bases between them. Germline CDR1 and CDR2: KGHDR and SFDVKD. The CDR3 nucleotides read TGTGCCACCAGTGACCCAACCCTCGGTGACACGGAGCAGTTCTTC. Residues: CATSDPTLGDTEQFF.

The chain couples TRBV10-1 to TRBJ2-7; tentative D call: TRBD2 (5 bases). V lost 6 bases, J lost 5 bases, and 20 bases lay in between. Germline values: CDR1 WNHNN, CDR2 SYGVQD (reference sequence). The CDR3 has 15 residues. In DNA, the CDR3 is TGCGCCAGCAGGGAGGACGGAGACCCCACCCACGAGCAGTACTTC. Its protein is CASREDGDPTHEQYF.

V is TRBV9 and J is TRBJ1-3; D perhaps matches TRBD1 (5 bases). CDR1 is SGDLS and CDR2 is YYNGEE in the germline V gene. This CDR3 contains 15 residues. V gave up 4 bases and J gave up 0 bases, with 11 bases separating them. The CDR3: CASSRDFSSGNTIYF. CDR3 in DNA: TGTGCCAGCAGCCGGGACTTCTCCTCTGGAAACACCATATATTTT.

Concerning this clone: Other DNA sequences in this sample translate to the same CDR3. The chain is built from TRBV10-3 and TRBJ1-1; unclear D gene. Germline V gene lookup returns CDR1 ENHRY and CDR2 SYGVKD. This CDR3 has 14 residues. V was pared by 6 bases and J by 1 base, with 12 bases between. CDR3 coding DNA: TGTGCCATCAGGGGCCCCGCGGGGAACACTGAAGCTTTCTTT. Protein: CAIRGPAGNTEAFF.

This clone was recorded once. The rearrangement joins TRBV7-2 to TRBJ2-1; D unresolved. Trimming shortened V by 5 bases and J by 4 bases, and 21 bases separated the two germline ends. CDR3 size: 17 residues. The germline gives CDR1 SGHTA, CDR2 FQGNSA. Here the CDR3 reads CASSPHISRSTYNEQFF. In nucleotides, the CDR3 is TGTGCCAGCAGCCCTCATATTAGCCGATCTACTTACAATGAGCAGTTCTTC.

On this clone itself: At one end the junction does not follow the germline gene, possibly because of a read error. This rearrangement joins TRBV18 to TRBJ1-2, with TRBD1 identical over 9 bases. The germline gives CDR1 KGHSH, CDR2 LQKENI. The CDR3 runs to 15 residues. CDR3 DNA sequence: TGTGCCAGCTCAACACCCCCCGGGACAGGGAACGGCTACACCTTC. Amino acids: CASSTPPGTGNGYTF.

J is TRBJ2-7 and V is TRBV27; D might be TRBD1 (5 bases). CDR1 is MNHEY, CDR2 SMNVEV, per germline (reference sequence). V was pared by 0 bases and J by 6 bases, with 9 bases between. The CDR3 has 13 amino acids. CDR3 DNA: TGTGCCAGCAGTTTATCGAATAGGGGCGAGCAGTACTTC. Translating gives CASSLSNRGEQYF.

The chain is built from TRBV4-3 and TRBJ2-7; 10 bases map to TRBD1. CDR1 and CDR2 from the germline V gene are LGHNA and YSLEER. CDR3 length: 14 amino acids. The ends lost 4 bases at V and 3 bases at J; junction bases unmatched: 3. In nucleotides, the CDR3 is TGCGCCAGCAGCCGGACAGGGGGGGTCTACGAGCAGTACTTC. As protein: CASSRTGGVYEQYF.

The chain has TRBV18 and TRBJ1-3, with 8 bases aligning to TRBD1. This CDR3 has 15 residues. Germline V gene lookup returns CDR1 KGHSH and CDR2 LQKENI. J was trimmed by 3 bases and V by 3 bases; bases with no gene match: 4. DNA for the CDR3: TGTGCCAGCTCACCGACAGGGGCTAGTGGAAACACCATATATTTT. Protein product: CASSPTGASGNTIYF.

This clone was picked up a small number of times. The J gene is TRBJ1-6, the V gene TRBV30; tentative D call: TRBD1 (5 bases). This CDR3 is 15 amino acids long. Germline V lookup: CDR1 GTSNPN, CDR2 SVGIG (reference sequence). V was trimmed by 2 bases and J by 6 bases, leaving 14 bases between them. Written as DNA, the CDR3 is TGTGCCTGGAGTCCTTTGGGCAGGGCTAATTCACCCCTCCACTTT. Amino acid sequence: CAWSPLGRANSPLHF. Variable domain in full (rest from reference TRBV30 and TRBJ1-6): SQTIHQWPATLVQPVGSPLSLECTVEGTSNPNLYWYRQAAGRGLQLLFYSVGIGQISSEVPQNLSASRPQDRQFILSSKKLLLSDSGFYLCAWSPLGRANSPLHFGNGTRLTVT.

This chain connects TRBV10-3 to TRBJ2-7, with D uncertain. Germline-derived CDR1 and CDR2 are ENHRY and SYGVKD. V gave up 10 bases and J gave up 4 bases, with 11 bases separating them. There are 11 residues in the CDR3. The CDR3 region is CATSNSYEQYF. CDR3 in DNA: TGTGCCACTTCTAACAGTTACGAGCAGTACTTC.

The CDR3 is CASSQEAGYYGYTF. CDR3 bases: TGTGCCAGCAGCCAAGAAGCAGGCTACTATGGCTACACCTTC. The chain recombines TRBV3-1 (or the pseudogene TRBV3-2) with TRBJ1-2; no definite D call. The CDR3 has 14 amino acids. Trimming removed 0 bases from V and 3 bases from J, with 8 bases in between. Germline assignment: CDR1 LGHDT and CDR2 YNNKEL (reference sequence).

The sample holds one count of this clone. The chain is built from TRBV28 and TRBJ1-2; D may be TRBD1 (6 bases). Germline V gives CDR1 MDHEN, CDR2 SYDVKM. This CDR3 is built from 10 residues. V shed 8 bases and J shed 8 bases, with 9 bases lying between them. The CDR3 reads CASGQGGYTF. The CDR3 region has the DNA TGTGCCAGCGGGCAGGGGGGCTACACCTTC.

The rearrangement links TRBV7-9 to TRBJ1-3; no clear D gene. Trimming cost V 2 bases and J 1 base, with 6 bases left between them. CDR1 is SEHNR and CDR2 is FQNEAQ in the germline V gene (reference sequence). The CDR3 contains 14 residues. The CDR3: CASSLSVSGNTIYF. The CDR3 DNA is TGTGCCAGCAGCTTATCAGTTTCTGGAAACACCATATATTTT. The full variable domain, in which reference TRBV7-9 and TRBJ1-3 provide the parts outside the CDR3, is DTGVSQNPRHKITKRGQNVTFRCDPISEHNRLYWYRQTLGQGPEFLTYFQNEAQLEKSRLLSDRFSAERPKGSFSTLEIQRTEQGDSAMYLCASSLSVSGNTIYFGEGSWLTVV.

The chain recombines TRBV4-1 with TRBJ2-1; 15 bases map to TRBD2. CDR3 length equals 19 residues. Germline assignment: CDR1 MGHRA and CDR2 YSYEKL. V was clipped by 0 bases and J by 12 bases; unmatched bases: 15. DNA for the CDR3: TGCGCCAGCAGCCAAGATGCTGGAGGGGGACTAGCGGGAGGCCACGGGCAGTTCTTC. This codes for CASSQDAGGGLAGGHGQFF.

This clone has a single count. The chain carries TRBV6-5 and TRBJ1-2; a possible D gene is TRBD1 (5 bases). Germline values: CDR1 MNHEY, CDR2 SVGAGI. The CDR3 is 11 amino acids. Trimming removed 2 bases from V and 9 bases from J, with 7 bases in between. The CDR3 coding sequence is TGTGCCAGCAGTTACCAGGGACGCTACACCTTC. It encodes CASSYQGRYTF.

The V and J genes are TRBV2 and TRBJ1-4; a possible D gene is TRBD1 (6 bases). Germline CDR1 reads SNHLY; CDR2 reads FYNNEI. The CDR3 is 15 amino acids. Trimming cost V 4 bases and J 12 bases, with 21 bases left between them. The chain's CDR3 is CASSVWRGQHDQLFF. CDR3 nucleotides: TGTGCCAGCAGTGTTTGGAGAGGACAGCATGATCAACTGTTTTTT.

The chain combines TRBV29-1 with TRBJ2-7; possible D gene TRBD2, 6 bases. The germline V and J ends were trimmed by 3 bases and 4 bases, with 16 bases remaining between them. Looked up from germline, CDR1 is SQVTM and CDR2 is ANQGSEA. This CDR3 has 14 residues. Written as DNA, the CDR3 is TGCAGCGTTGAGGTAACGGGAGTTAGTTACGAGCAGTACTTC. Residues: CSVEVTGVSYEQYF.

The chain carries TRBV15 and TRBJ2-7; D is undetermined. V lost 0 bases, J lost 1 base, and 10 bases lay in between. CDR1 LNHNV and CDR2 YYDKDF come from the germline V gene (reference sequence). The CDR3 is 15 amino acids. The CDR3 nucleotides read TGTGCCACCAGCAGAGACCCGGGCTTGTCCTACGAGCAGTACTTC. Amino acid sequence: CATSRDPGLSYEQYF.

The chain employs TRBV9 and TRBJ2-2, with D unclear. V lost 0 bases and J 1 base, leaving 4 bases between the germline ends. The CDR3 consists of 14 residues. Per the germline V gene, CDR1 is SGDLS and CDR2 is YYNGEE. Here the CDR3 reads CASSVARNTGELFF. For the CDR3, the DNA is TGTGCCAGCAGCGTAGCCAGGAACACCGGGGAGCTGTTTTTT.

CDR3 sequence reads: CASSKGTGGFYGYTF. The CDR3, as DNA: TGTGCCAGCAGCAAGGGGACAGGGGGCTTCTATGGCTACACCTTC. V gene TRBV6-5 combines with J gene TRBJ1-2, with TRBD1 identical over 12 bases. The CDR3 covers 15 residues. In germline, CDR1 is MNHEY, CDR2 SVGAGI. Losses at the gene ends were 6 bases for V and 4 bases for J; bases not matched to a gene: 6.